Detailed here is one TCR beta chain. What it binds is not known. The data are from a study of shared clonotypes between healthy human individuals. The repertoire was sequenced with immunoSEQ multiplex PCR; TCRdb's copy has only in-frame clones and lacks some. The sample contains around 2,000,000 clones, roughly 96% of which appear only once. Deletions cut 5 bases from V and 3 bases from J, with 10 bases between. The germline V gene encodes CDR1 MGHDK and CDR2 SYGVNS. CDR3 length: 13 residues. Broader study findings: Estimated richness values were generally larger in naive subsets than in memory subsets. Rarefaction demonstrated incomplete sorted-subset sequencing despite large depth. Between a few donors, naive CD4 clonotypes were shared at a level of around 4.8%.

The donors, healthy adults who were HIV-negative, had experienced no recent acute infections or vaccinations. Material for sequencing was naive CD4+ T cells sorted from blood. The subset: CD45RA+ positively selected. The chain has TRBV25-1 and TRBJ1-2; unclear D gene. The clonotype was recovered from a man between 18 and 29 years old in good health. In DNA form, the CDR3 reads TGTGCCAGCAGTAAGCCGGGTCACTATGGCTACACCTTC. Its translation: CASSKPGHYGYTF.